The 30 T cell receptor beta chains reported below all come from one sample, sequenced in a study of shared T cell receptors in the human thymus. The protocol was immunoSEQ multiplex PCR, while the TCRdb copy is restricted to in-frame clones and leaves out a portion. The table shows about 660,000 clones, with around 89% occurring only once. This same sample was also taken into another study, of human thymus T cells.

Sequenced sample: thymocytes. All receptors derive from a boy under two years old with a congenital heart defect.

This chain joins TRBV5-8 and TRBJ2-3, with 8 nucleotides matching TRBD2. The germline V gene encodes CDR1 SGHTS and CDR2 YDEGEE. Trimming took 4 bases from V and 2 from J; bases not matched to a gene: 9. This CDR3 comprises 16 residues. As DNA, the CDR3 is TGTGCCAGCAGCCGTAGGGGTAGCGGGATCACAGATACGCAGTATTTT. The encoded protein is CASSRRGSGITDTQYF.

This chain joins TRBV14 and TRBJ1-4; D unclear. The length of the CDR3 is 15 residues. Germline loops: CDR1 SGHDN, CDR2 FVKESK. Trimming stripped 3 bases from V and 7 bases from J, with 15 bases between. CDR3 region: CASSHSAEEGEKLFF. CDR3 DNA: TGTGCCAGCAGCCACTCAGCGGAAGAGGGTGAAAAACTGTTTTTT.

The chain uses TRBV28 and TRBJ1-4; 8 bases map to TRBD1. This CDR3 is 17 amino acids long. Trimming at V came to 1 base and at J to 7 bases, leaving 11 bases not matched to a gene. The germline V gene has CDR1 MDHEN and CDR2 SYDVKM. CDR3 DNA: TGTGCCAGCAGTTTATACACCGAGGACAGGGAAAGTGAAAAACTGTTTTTT. Its translation: CASSLYTEDRESEKLFF.

This clone occurred once. This sequence joins TRBV6-7 and TRBJ2-2, with 7 bases that match TRBD1. TRBV6-7 is an open reading frame whose function is uncertain. With 1 base clipped from V and 0 bases from J, the junction kept 8 bases outside the gene matches. This CDR3 is 18 amino acids long. The CDR3 coding sequence is TGTGCCAGCAGTTACTTTTATAGACAGGGCGCGAACACCGGGGAGCTGTTTTTT. Its translation is CASSYFYRQGANTGELFF.

J is TRBJ2-5 and V is TRBV13; 8 nucleotides align to TRBD2. V shed 0 bases and J 5 bases; nucleotides not matched to a gene: 5. CDR1 PRHDT and CDR2 FYEKMQ come from the germline V gene (reference sequence). CDR3 length: 15 amino acids. CDR3 DNA sequence: TGTGCCAGCAGCTTAGGCGGGAGGGCCGGGGAGACCCAGTACTTC. Translation gives CASSLGGRAGETQYF. The complete variable domain, with remaining parts taken from reference TRBV13 and TRBJ2-5, reads AAGVIQSPRHLIKEKRETATLKCYPIPRHDTVYWYQQGPGQDPQFLISFYEKMQSDKGSIPDRFSAQQFSDYHSELNMSSLELGDSALYFCASSLGGRAGETQYFGPGTRLLVL.

The chain employs TRBV2 and TRBJ2-7; D may be TRBD1 (6 bases). The ends were cut back, 6 bases at V and 5 bases at J, with 14 bases in the middle. CDR3 length: 13 residues. The germline CDR1 and CDR2 sequences are SNHLY and FYNNEI. CDR3 region: CASRGAPWDEQYF. CDR3 DNA sequence: TGTGCCAGCAGGGGGGCCCCCTGGGACGAGCAGTACTTC.

In its sample, this clone was seen once. The V call is TRBV7-9, the J call TRBJ2-1; 7 bases agree with TRBD2. With V trimmed by 5 bases and J by 8 bases, 15 bases remained unmatched. This CDR3 is 16 amino acids long. Germline assignment: CDR1 SEHNR and CDR2 FQNEAQ (reference sequence). CDR3 DNA sequence: TGTGCCAGCAGCGCCGGGACTACCTATCCGGACCATGAGCAGTTCTTC. Its translation: CASSAGTTYPDHEQFF.

This clone occurred once. V is TRBV5-6 and J is TRBJ2-5; TRBD2 matches at 8 bases. The CDR3 spans 15 residues. Unmatched junction bases numbered 10, after V lost 7 bases and J lost 2 bases. Germline assignment: CDR1 SGHDT and CDR2 YYEEEE. CDR3 sequence: CASGNRLARQETQYF. The CDR3 DNA reads as TGTGCCAGCGGAAACAGACTAGCGAGACAAGAGACCCAGTACTTC.

A single count supports this clone. This rearrangement joins TRBV6-1 to TRBJ2-5; 10 bases align to TRBD2. CDR1 MNHNS and CDR2 SASEGT come from the germline V gene. The CDR3 runs to 16 residues. V shed 4 bases and J 0 bases; nucleotides not matched to a gene: 5. The CDR3 is CASSVALAGDQETQYF. The CDR3 DNA is TGTGCCAGCAGTGTTGCCCTAGCGGGAGACCAAGAGACCCAGTACTTC.

The gene calls are TRBV4-3 and TRBJ1-4; 7 bases are a match to TRBD1. The CDR3 covers 17 residues. The ends lost 4 bases at V and 2 bases at J; junction bases unmatched: 10. The V gene's germline CDR1 is LGHNA and CDR2 YSLEER. The CDR3 reads CASSREKDRLTNEKLFF. Here the CDR3 DNA reads TGCGCCAGCAGCCGGGAGAAGGACAGGCTGACTAATGAAAAACTGTTTTTT.

J is TRBJ2-1 and V is TRBV19; D remains unclear. From germline, CDR1 is LNHDA and CDR2 SQIVND (reference sequence). The CDR3 extends over 15 amino acids. Deletions cut 8 bases from V and 5 bases from J, with 19 bases between. The CDR3 spells CASRGEAPDDNEQFF. In DNA form, the CDR3 reads TGTGCCAGTCGTGGAGAAGCTCCCGACGACAATGAGCAGTTCTTC.

This rearrangement joins TRBV30 to TRBJ2-5; 9 nucleotides align to TRBD2. The CDR3 sequence is 15 residues long. Trimming cost V 1 base and J 2 bases; bases outside gene matches: 5. The germline CDR1 and CDR2 sequences are GTSNPN and SVGIG (reference sequence). Here the CDR3 DNA reads TGTGCCTGGAGTGATGGCGGGAGGGAGCAAGAGACCCAGTACTTC. This translates into CAWSDGGREQETQYF.

The chain combines TRBV2 with TRBJ2-7; 9 nucleotides agree with TRBD2. The V and J ends lost 7 bases and 0 bases, in that order; junction bases with no gene match: 7. The CDR3 has 15 amino acids. Per the germline V gene, CDR1 is SNHLY and CDR2 is FYNNEI. CDR3 sequence reads: CASTQLAGFSYEQYF. CDR3 bases: TGTGCCAGCACCCAGCTAGCGGGGTTCTCCTACGAGCAGTACTTC.

The chain joins TRBV5-6 to TRBJ2-1; 12 bases match TRBD2. Trimming at V came to 0 bases and at J to 6 bases, leaving 10 bases not matched to a gene. CDR1 is SGHDT and CDR2 is YYEEEE in the germline V gene. CDR3 size: 18 residues. The CDR3 region has the DNA TGTGCCAGCAGCTTGGCTAGCGGGAGGGCCAGTGTAGGCAATGAGCAGTTCTTC. It translates to CASSLASGRASVGNEQFF.

CDR3 DNA sequence: TGTGCCAGCAGCCCCGCGGGGTGGGGGAGGGATGGCGAGCAGTACTTC. Amino acids: CASSPAGWGRDGEQYF. The chain carries TRBV7-2 and TRBJ2-7, with 7 nucleotides matching TRBD2. CDR3 length: 16 amino acids. The V and J ends lost 5 bases and 6 bases, in that order; junction bases with no gene match: 16. Germline V gives CDR1 SGHTA, CDR2 FQGNSA.

This chain joins TRBV6-5 and TRBJ1-4; TRBD1 might be the D (5 bases). Trimming took 6 bases from V and 1 from J, leaving 12 bases between them. Germline V gene lookup returns CDR1 MNHEY and CDR2 SVGAGI. This CDR3 is built from 15 residues. In nucleotides, the CDR3 is TGTGCCAGCAGGGAACCAGGGCGAACTAATGAAAAACTGTTTTTT. Its protein is CASREPGRTNEKLFF.

The V call is TRBV4-1, the J call TRBJ2-1; 11 bases fit TRBD2. Looked up from germline, CDR1 is MGHRA and CDR2 is YSYEKL. The CDR3 runs to 18 residues. The V and J ends lost 3 bases and 2 bases, in that order; junction bases with no gene match: 9. DNA for the CDR3: TGCGCCAGCAGCCAGGATACTAGCGGGAGAACGACCTACAATGAGCAGTTCTTC. Amino acid sequence: CASSQDTSGRTTYNEQFF.

This rearrangement joins TRBV4-3 to TRBJ1-5, with D perhaps TRBD1 (5 bases). Trimming took off 4 bases at V and 0 bases at J, with 22 bases between the two ends. Germline CDR1 LGHNA, CDR2 YSLEER. This CDR3 is built from 19 residues. CDR3 amino acids: CASSPGGRGGPDSNQPQHF. As DNA, the CDR3 is TGCGCCAGCAGCCCCGGTGGGAGGGGCGGGCCTGATAGCAATCAGCCCCAGCATTTT.

V and J are TRBV6-1 and TRBJ2-7, with D uncertain. The CDR3 length is 14 residues. The V gene lost 8 bases and the J gene lost 4 bases, with 18 bases spanning the gap. CDR1 is MNHNS and CDR2 is SASEGT in the germline V gene. DNA for the CDR3: TGTGCCAGCTCCTCCCCGGTTACAGAGTACGAGCAGTACTTC. It encodes CASSSPVTEYEQYF.

The CDR3 bases are TGTGCCAGCTCATACCACAGGGAAAGCGAGCAGTACTTC. Translated: CASSYHRESEQYF. The V call is TRBV18, the J call TRBJ2-7; weak D call: TRBD1 (6 bases). Germline V gene sequence: CDR1 KGHSH, CDR2 LQKENI. The CDR3 runs to 13 residues. V lost 5 bases, J lost 6 bases, and 14 bases lay in between.

The V call is TRBV30, the J call TRBJ2-7; possibly TRBD1 for D (5 bases). CDR1 and CDR2 from the germline V gene are GTSNPN and SVGIG (reference sequence). The CDR3 contains 14 residues. V lost 4 bases and J 5 bases, leaving 18 bases between the germline ends. CDR3 nucleotides: TGTGCCTGGACTTCCAGGGATTCGTGCGACGAGCAGTACTTC. Residues: CAWTSRDSCDEQYF.

This clone came up a few times. The chain combines TRBV27 with TRBJ2-7; 11 bases fit TRBD1. This CDR3 is 15 amino acids long. Trimming at V came to 0 bases and at J to 5 bases, leaving 3 bases not matched to a gene. Per germline, CDR1 MNHEY and CDR2 SMNVEV (reference sequence). The CDR3 reads CASSLSGQGDHEQYF. CDR3 DNA: TGTGCCAGCAGTTTATCGGGACAGGGGGACCACGAGCAGTACTTC.

The chain employs TRBV4-3 and TRBJ1-2, with 9 nucleotides matching TRBD1. The CDR3 runs to 19 residues. Losses at the gene ends were 1 base for V and 3 bases for J; bases not matched to a gene: 15. Germline V gene lookup returns CDR1 LGHNA and CDR2 YSLEER. The CDR3 protein is CASSQVLYLRDRAYYGYTF. In nucleotides, the CDR3 is TGCGCCAGCAGCCAAGTCCTATACCTCCGGGACAGGGCTTACTATGGCTACACCTTC.

This clone was counted once. This chain uses TRBV27 with TRBJ2-3; tentatively, D is TRBD2 (6 bases). The CDR3 has 13 residues. V lost 5 bases, J lost 3 bases, and 9 bases lay in between. CDR1 and CDR2 from the germline V gene are MNHEY and SMNVEV (reference sequence). The CDR3 coding sequence is TGTGCCAGCAGTCCCCGGGAGACAGATACGCAGTATTTT. Translation gives CASSPRETDTQYF.

The chain carries TRBV29-1 and TRBJ2-1; 7 nucleotides agree with TRBD2. The CDR3 contains 13 residues. V lost 7 bases to trimming and J lost 7 bases; unmatched junction nucleotides: 10. Germline CDR1 and CDR2: SQVTM and ANQGSEA. The CDR3 sequence is CSAYPGLGNEQFF. The CDR3 DNA follows: TGCAGCGCCTACCCCGGACTAGGGAATGAGCAGTTCTTC.

The rearrangement joins TRBV28 to TRBJ2-7; 12 bases fit TRBD1. Germline V lookup: CDR1 MDHEN, CDR2 SYDVKM. J lost 4 bases, V lost 5 bases, and 9 bases had no gene match. The CDR3 covers 16 residues. The CDR3: CASSTHPGQGAYEQYF. The DNA of the CDR3 is TGTGCCAGCAGTACCCATCCGGGACAGGGGGCGTACGAGCAGTACTTC.

The V call is TRBV5-6, the J call TRBJ2-1; D possibly corresponds to TRBD1 (5 bases). Per the germline V gene, CDR1 is SGHDT and CDR2 is YYEEEE. The V end lost 2 bases, the J end lost 0 bases, and 9 bases lay between the germline ends. The CDR3 is 15 amino acids. The CDR3 here is CASSFRQPSYNEQFF. For the CDR3, the DNA is TGTGCCAGCAGCTTTCGACAGCCCTCCTACAATGAGCAGTTCTTC.

The chain recombines TRBV6-5 with TRBJ2-7; D is unresolved. CDR3 size: 15 residues. Trimming took off 5 bases at V and 5 bases at J, with 19 bases between the two ends. Germline-derived CDR1 and CDR2 are MNHEY and SVGAGI. The CDR3 DNA follows: TGTGCCAGCAGTAAACTCCACCTCCTATCCCACGAGCAGTACTTC. This gives the protein CASSKLHLLSHEQYF.

This rearrangement joins TRBV25-1 to TRBJ1-2; TRBD1 aligns across 7 bases. The CDR3 spans 16 residues. CDR1 MGHDK and CDR2 SYGVNS come from the germline V gene. V lost 0 bases, J lost 5 bases, and 9 bases stayed unmatched. The CDR3, as DNA: TGTGCCAGCAGTGAATATCGGGAGGGGGCTCCGTATGGCTACACCTTC. Its translation is CASSEYREGAPYGYTF.

The V call is TRBV29-1, the J call TRBJ2-1; possibly TRBD2 for D (6 bases). The length of the CDR3 is 16 residues. CDR1 and CDR2 from the germline V gene are SQVTM and ANQGSEA. Trimming cost V 6 bases and J 4 bases, with 22 bases left between them. The CDR3 coding sequence is TGCAGCGTAGGTCCGGGACTCGCAAACCCTTACAATGAGCAGTTCTTC. Residues: CSVGPGLANPYNEQFF.